This T cell receptor beta chain was identified during a study of T cell changes during pregnancy in multiple sclerosis (dated by TCRdb to between 2018 and 2021). For the study in its entirety: In women with multiple sclerosis, the researchers looked at how the T cell repertoire shifted as pregnancy progressed.

The cysteine opens and the phenylalanine closes a CDR3 of 15 amino acids. Of all the DNA, just the CDR3 is kept, 45 bases in frame from base 1. At the junction V is shortened by 8 bases and J by 5 bases; bases outside the gene matches: 9. CDR1 SNHLY and CDR2 FYNNEI are derived from the germline V gene. Comment on this clone: Its specific antigen is unknown. No much larger clone exists at a distance of one base, and base qualities are not known.

Library construction relied on the immunoSEQ multiplex PCR assay. As stored in TCRdb, this immuneACCESS dataset retains in-frame rearrangements with V and J assigned. A fraction of the clones does not appear; measured against another copy, unresolved V genes explain less than half of the discrepancy, and the remainder lacks a known reason. The table for this sample lists 91,000 or so clones; approximately 92% of them were counted only once. About 2% of the sample is held by the ten biggest clonotypes. This sequence originates from a female donor with multiple sclerosis, enrolled in a pregnancy study. Recombination joined TRBV2 with TRBJ2-1; TRBD1 matches 10 bases in the middle. The specimen comprised peripheral blood, sampled after pregnancy. This receptor carries the CDR3 CASDRQGAPHNEQFF. In nucleotides, the sequence is TGTGCCAGCGATCGACAGGGGGCGCCCCACAATGAGCAGTTCTTC.